The clone carrying this TCR beta chain was observed once. Its cognate antigen is unknown. A second about 7 to 12 cycle PCR used barcoded and J-beta primers. TCRdb re-derived calls from the 5' RACE reads in MiXCR, one entry per CDR3 protein. The sample gives 650,000 to 1,000,000 distinct CDR3 sequences, roughly 34% of which show up once; under 15% is in the top ten. There are 14 residues in the CDR3. Germline V lookup: CDR1 LGHNT, CDR2 FRNRAP. The V end was cut by 6 bases, the J end by 2 bases, with 14 bases between. This sample is part of a study of blood T cells in healthy people across ages. The study's findings and limits: It was held that the diversity estimates obtained from one million T cells were underestimates.

This chain connects TRBV12-5 to TRBJ2-7; TRBD1 or TRBD2 may be the D gene (5 bases each). Sequencing was carried out using blood. The clonotype was recovered from a man younger than 30 in good health. The CDR3 spells CASGLAGWTYEQYF. The DNA for the CDR3 is TGTGCTAGTGGCCTAGCAGGGTGGACCTACGAGCAGTACTTC.